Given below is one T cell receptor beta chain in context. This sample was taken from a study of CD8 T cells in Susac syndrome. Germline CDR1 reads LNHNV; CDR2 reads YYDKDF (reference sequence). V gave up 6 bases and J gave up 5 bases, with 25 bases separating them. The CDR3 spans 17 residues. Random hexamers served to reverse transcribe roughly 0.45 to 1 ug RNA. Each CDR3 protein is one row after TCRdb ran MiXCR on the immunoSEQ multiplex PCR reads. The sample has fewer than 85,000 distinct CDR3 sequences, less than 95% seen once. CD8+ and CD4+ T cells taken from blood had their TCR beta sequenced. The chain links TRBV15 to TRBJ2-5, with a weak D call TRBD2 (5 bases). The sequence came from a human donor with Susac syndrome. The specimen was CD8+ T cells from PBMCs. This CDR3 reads CATREKGGLALKETQYF. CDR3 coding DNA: TGTGCCACCAGAGAGAAGGGTGGACTGGCCCTAAAGGAGACCCAGTACTTC.